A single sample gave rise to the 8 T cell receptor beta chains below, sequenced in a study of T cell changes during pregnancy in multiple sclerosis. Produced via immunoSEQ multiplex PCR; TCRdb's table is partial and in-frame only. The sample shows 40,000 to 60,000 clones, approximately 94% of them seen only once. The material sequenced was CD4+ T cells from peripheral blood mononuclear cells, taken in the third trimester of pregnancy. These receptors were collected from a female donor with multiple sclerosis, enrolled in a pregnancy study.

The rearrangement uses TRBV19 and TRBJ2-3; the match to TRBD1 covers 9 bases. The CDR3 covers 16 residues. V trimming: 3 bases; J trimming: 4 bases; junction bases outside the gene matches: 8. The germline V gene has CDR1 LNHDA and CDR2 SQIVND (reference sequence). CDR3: CASSILQGQGADTQYF. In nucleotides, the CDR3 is TGTGCCAGTAGTATTTTACAGGGACAGGGTGCAGATACGCAGTATTTT.

CDR3 DNA: TGCGCCAGCAGCCCGACGACTAGCGGGGCCGGGGAGCTGTTTTTT. It yields the protein CASSPTTSGAGELFF. V usage is TRBV4-1 and J usage is TRBJ2-2, with 11 bases aligning to TRBD2. The CDR3 runs to 15 residues. J gave up 6 bases and V 4 bases, and 4 bases lay outside the gene matches. Germline V gives CDR1 MGHRA, CDR2 YSYEKL.

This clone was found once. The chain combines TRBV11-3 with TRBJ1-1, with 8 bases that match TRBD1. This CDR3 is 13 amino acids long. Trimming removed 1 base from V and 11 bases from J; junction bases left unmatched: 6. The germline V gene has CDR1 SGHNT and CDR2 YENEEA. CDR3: CASSLGQGRVAFF. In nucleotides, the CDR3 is TGTGCCAGCAGCTTAGGACAGGGGAGGGTGGCTTTCTTT.

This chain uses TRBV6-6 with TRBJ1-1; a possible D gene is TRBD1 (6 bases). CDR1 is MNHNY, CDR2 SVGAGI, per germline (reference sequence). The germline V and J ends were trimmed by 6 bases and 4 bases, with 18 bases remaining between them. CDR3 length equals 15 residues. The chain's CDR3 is CASRNGQRGITEAFF. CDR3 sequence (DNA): TGTGCCAGCAGGAACGGACAGCGGGGAATCACTGAAGCTTTCTTT.

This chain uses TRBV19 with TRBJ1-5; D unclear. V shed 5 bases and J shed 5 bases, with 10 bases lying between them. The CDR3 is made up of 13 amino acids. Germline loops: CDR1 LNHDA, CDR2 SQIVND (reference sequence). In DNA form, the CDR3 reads TGTGCCAGTAGTTTCGACCGGGATCAGCCCCAGCATTTT. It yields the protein CASSFDRDQPQHF.

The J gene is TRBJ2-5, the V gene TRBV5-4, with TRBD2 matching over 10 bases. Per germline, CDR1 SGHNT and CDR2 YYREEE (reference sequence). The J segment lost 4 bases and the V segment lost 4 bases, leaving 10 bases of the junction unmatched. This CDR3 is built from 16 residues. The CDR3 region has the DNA TGTGCCAGCAGCCCCGAACCAGCGGGAGGGGGAGAGACCCAGTACTTC. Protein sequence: CASSPEPAGGGETQYF.

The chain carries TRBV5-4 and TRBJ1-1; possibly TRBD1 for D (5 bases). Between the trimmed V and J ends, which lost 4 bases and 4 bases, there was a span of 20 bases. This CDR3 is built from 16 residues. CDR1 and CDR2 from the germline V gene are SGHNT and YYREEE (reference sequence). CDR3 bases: TGTGCCAGCAGCCCGGGGGACCGTACTGTAGGCACTGAAGCTTTCTTT. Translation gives CASSPGDRTVGTEAFF.

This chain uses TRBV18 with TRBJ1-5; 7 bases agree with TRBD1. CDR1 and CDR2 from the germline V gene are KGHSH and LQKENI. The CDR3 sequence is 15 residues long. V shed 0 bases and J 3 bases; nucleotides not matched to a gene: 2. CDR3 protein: CASSPPGTDNQPQHF. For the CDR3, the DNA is TGTGCCAGCTCACCACCCGGGACAGACAATCAGCCCCAGCATTTT.